Following are 12 T cell receptor beta chains from one sample sequenced in a study of blood T cell repertoires in COVID-19. Using immunoSEQ multiplex PCR, the repertoire was profiled, and TCRdb retains in-frame clones only, with some absent. The profile shows hundreds of thousands of clones, around 89% of them singletons. Sequencing was carried out using PBMCs or T cells enriched from blood (not recorded which). These receptors came from a man younger than 45 who had recovered from COVID-19.

The V gene is TRBV29-1, the J gene TRBJ2-1, with 9 bases lining up with TRBD2. Losses at the gene ends were 7 bases for V and 6 bases for J; bases not matched to a gene: 13. Germline V lookup: CDR1 SQVTM, CDR2 ANQGSEA. CDR3 length equals 15 residues. Here the CDR3 DNA reads TGCAGCGACATCACCGGGACTAGCTTCTCCAATGAGCAGTTCTTC. Translation gives CSDITGTSFSNEQFF.

The chain joins TRBV25-1 to TRBJ1-4; 9 bases match TRBD1. The germline V gene has CDR1 MGHDK and CDR2 SYGVNS. The CDR3 loop spans 15 amino acids. Unmatched junction bases numbered 6, after V lost 4 bases and J lost 6 bases. Written as DNA, the CDR3 is TGTGCCAGCAGTGGAGCGGGACAGGGCGATGAAAAACTGTTTTTT. It specifies CASSGAGQGDEKLFF.

Here the CDR3 DNA reads TGTGCCACCGGTACCGGGACAGGGTTCCGGGAGACCCAGTACTTC. Its translation: CATGTGTGFRETQYF. V gene TRBV6-5 combines with J gene TRBJ2-5; 9 positions match TRBD1. This CDR3 region has 15 residues. The germline V gene encodes CDR1 MNHEY and CDR2 SVGAGI. The V gene end was trimmed by 10 bases and the J gene end by 5 bases; junction bases not matched to a gene: 14.

CDR3 nucleotide sequence: TGTGCCAGTAGTGGAGGACTAGCGGGGCCTTACGAGCAGTACTTC. Translation: CASSGGLAGPYEQYF. V usage is TRBV19 and J usage is TRBJ2-7; TRBD2 agrees at 12 bases. CDR3 length: 15 residues. In germline, CDR1 is LNHDA, CDR2 SQIVND (reference sequence). The trim removed 5 bases at V and 4 bases at J, leaving 6 bases unmatched.

J is TRBJ2-7 and V is TRBV2; a possible D gene is TRBD1 (7 bases). The V and J ends lost 6 bases and 2 bases respectively, with 17 bases between them. In germline, CDR1 is SNHLY, CDR2 FYNNEI. CDR3 size: 15 residues. CDR3 coding DNA: TGTGCCAGCAGAGAAAGCGGAGGGGGCACCTACGAGCAGTACTTC. Translated: CASRESGGGTYEQYF.

V is TRBV3-1 (or the pseudogene TRBV3-2) and J is TRBJ2-3; the D gene is possibly TRBD2 (6 bases). Germline-derived CDR1 and CDR2 are LGHDT and YNNKEL (reference sequence). The CDR3 runs 16 residues. V was trimmed by 1 base and J by 0 bases, leaving 11 bases between them. The CDR3 DNA sequence: TGTGCCAGCAGCCAAGTAGCGGATACTAGCACAGATACGCAGTATTTT. Amino acid sequence: CASSQVADTSTDTQYF.

V gene TRBV24-1 combines with J gene TRBJ1-2, with a tentative D call TRBD1 (6 bases). The CDR3 is 13 amino acids. V lost 12 bases and J 4 bases, leaving 17 bases between the germline ends. The germline V gene encodes CDR1 KGHDR and CDR2 SFDVKD. This CDR3 reads CAASDSTFYGYTF. DNA of the CDR3: TGTGCCGCCTCGGACAGCACTTTCTATGGCTACACCTTC.

The gene calls are TRBV18 and TRBJ2-7; 9 bases fit TRBD1. The CDR3 length is 14 residues. V was clipped by 3 bases and J by 4 bases; unmatched bases: 4. Germline V gene data show CDR1 as KGHSH and CDR2 as LQKENI. The CDR3 here is CASSPIGQGYEQYF. The CDR3 DNA sequence: TGTGCCAGCTCACCGATTGGACAGGGGTACGAGCAGTACTTC.

A note on this clone: In the same sample, other DNA sequences code for this CDR3. The V gene is TRBV6-5, the J gene TRBJ2-7; perhaps TRBD1 as D (5 bases). The CDR3 has 13 residues. V gave up 0 bases and J gave up 3 bases, with 6 bases separating them. Germline CDR1 and CDR2: MNHEY and SVGAGI. This CDR3 reads CASSYSGDYEQYF. The DNA for the CDR3 is TGTGCCAGCAGTTACTCAGGGGACTACGAGCAGTACTTC.

This clone is a singleton in its sample. The V gene is TRBV6-5, the J gene TRBJ1-5; TRBD1 might be the D (5 bases). V dropped 8 bases and J dropped 5 bases, with 16 bases sitting between them. Germline V gene data show CDR1 as MNHEY and CDR2 as SVGAGI. CDR3 length: 14 residues. This CDR3 reads CASGRPGGDQPQHF. For the CDR3, the DNA is TGTGCCAGCGGACGACCTGGGGGGGATCAGCCCCAGCATTTT.

The J gene is TRBJ2-2, the V gene TRBV11-2; D perhaps matches TRBD2 (6 bases). Trimming cost V 8 bases and J 8 bases, with 12 bases left between them. The V gene's germline CDR1 is SGHAT and CDR2 FQNNGV. This CDR3 contains 12 residues. The CDR3 reads CASSGGGGELFF. DNA for the CDR3: TGTGCCAGCTCCGGCGGAGGGGGGGAGCTGTTTTTT.

The chain has TRBV19 and TRBJ2-7; no reliable D call. Germline CDR1 LNHDA, CDR2 SQIVND (reference sequence). The V end was cut by 7 bases, the J end by 3 bases, with 19 bases between. This CDR3 has 15 residues. The CDR3 here is CASNPRGGSIYEQYF. Written as DNA, the CDR3 is TGTGCCAGTAATCCCAGAGGTGGGTCCATCTACGAGCAGTACTTC.